Listed below are T cell receptor beta chains from one sample, sequenced in a study of cytomegalovirus exposure and HLA in healthy donors. This table comes from immunoSEQ multiplex PCR, and its TCRdb copy is limited to in-frame clones, with some not included. This sample yields 80,000 or so clones, of which 77% are seen a single time; under 3.5% belongs to the top ten. Material for sequencing was PBMCs. The receptors here all came from a man in his fifties in good health and CMV-seropositive. Both conserved end residues are trimmed from each CDR3.

j_gene: TRBJ2-3
v_gene: TRBV11-3
CDR3aa: ASSLRQGAQDTQY

j_gene: TRBJ2-7
v_gene: TRBV4-1
CDR3aa: ASSQDRWLREGISYEQY

j_gene: TRBJ1-2
v_gene: TRBV5-6
CDR3aa: ASSQPRRDRLGGYT

j_gene: TRBJ2-5
v_gene: TRBV4-2
CDR3aa: ASSPRLAGHQETQY

j_gene: TRBJ1-1
v_gene: TRBV4-3
CDR3aa: ASSLTGNTEAF

j_gene: TRBJ2-1
v_gene: TRBV7-6
CDR3aa: ASSPHAGTSSNEQF

j_gene: TRBJ1-5
v_gene: TRBV7-2
CDR3aa: ASSLVGIQQGAQH

j_gene: TRBJ1-1
v_gene: TRBV19
CDR3aa: ASSIVGQGTTEAF

j_gene: TRBJ2-1
v_gene: TRBV5-8
CDR3aa: ASSSGTSRDGNEQF

j_gene: TRBJ2-7
v_gene: TRBV28
CDR3aa: ASSLWAGGIYEQY

j_gene: TRBJ1-5
v_gene: TRBV30
CDR3aa: AWSPGAKQPQH

j_gene: TRBJ2-7
v_gene: TRBV4-2
CDR3aa: ASSQAGTGAEQY

j_gene: TRBJ2-3
v_gene: TRBV11-2
CDR3aa: ASSSEREADTQY

j_gene: TRBJ2-2
v_gene: TRBV4-3
CDR3aa: ASSQGGVPNGELF

j_gene: TRBJ2-7
v_gene: TRBV2
CDR3aa: ASSEVGGTSPGEQY

j_gene: TRBJ2-7
v_gene: TRBV4-1
CDR3aa: ASSPMPGQVTKSGY

j_gene: TRBJ2-7
v_gene: TRBV4-2
CDR3aa: ASSQDHGGTPYEQY

j_gene: TRBJ2-1
v_gene: TRBV5-1
CDR3aa: ASSTGQGMDEQF

j_gene: TRBJ2-1
v_gene: TRBV9
CDR3aa: ASSNPTSPPYNEQF

j_gene: NA
v_gene: TRBV2
CDR3aa: ASIGGYEQY

j_gene: TRBJ2-1
v_gene: TRBV27
CDR3aa: ASSPGLAVHYNEQF

j_gene: TRBJ2-7
v_gene: TRBV5-1
CDR3aa: ASSLAPGVSYEQY

j_gene: TRBJ1-2
v_gene: TRBV10-1
CDR3aa: ASSESLQPLGYT

j_gene: TRBJ1-2
v_gene: TRBV7-2
CDR3aa: ASSRAGGGQGLNDGYT

j_gene: TRBJ1-1
v_gene: TRBV19
CDR3aa: ASSLGLYSEAF